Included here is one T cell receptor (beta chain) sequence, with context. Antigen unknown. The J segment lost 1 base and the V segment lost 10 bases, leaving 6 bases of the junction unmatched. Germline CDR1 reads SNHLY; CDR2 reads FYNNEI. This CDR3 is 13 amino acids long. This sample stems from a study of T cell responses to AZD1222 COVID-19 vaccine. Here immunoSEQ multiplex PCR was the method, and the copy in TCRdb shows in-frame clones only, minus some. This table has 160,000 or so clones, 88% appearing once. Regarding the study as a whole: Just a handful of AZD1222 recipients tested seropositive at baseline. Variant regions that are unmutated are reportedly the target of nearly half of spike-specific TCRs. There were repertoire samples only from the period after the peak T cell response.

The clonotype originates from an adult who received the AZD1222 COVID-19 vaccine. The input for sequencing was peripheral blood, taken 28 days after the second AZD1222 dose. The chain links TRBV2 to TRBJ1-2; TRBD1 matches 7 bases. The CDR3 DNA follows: TGTGCCACCCGGGACAGCAATAACTATGGCTACACCTTC. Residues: CATRDSNNYGYTF.